This TCR beta chain was sequenced in a study of shared clonotypes between healthy human individuals. Germline V gives CDR1 GTSNPN, CDR2 SVGIG (reference sequence). The J segment lost 3 bases and the V segment lost 2 bases, leaving 2 bases of the junction unmatched. The CDR3 loop spans 14 amino acids. Data came from immunoSEQ multiplex PCR; TCRdb stores just in-frame clones and leaves some out. This sample has 2 million to 3 million clones, with 93% found just once. Sequences were obtained from naive CD4+ T cells from PBMCs. Documented subset: CD45RA+ positively selected. The TCR comes from a man between 18 and 29 years old in good health. Some clones in this sample may be carry-over from other donors' samples. The rearrangement joins TRBV30 to TRBJ2-7; TRBD2 matches 12 bases. The CDR3 reads CAWSRLAGDYEQYF. CDR3 sequence (DNA): TGTGCCTGGAGTCGACTAGCGGGAGACTACGAGCAGTACTTC.